This TCR beta chain emerged from a study of blood T cells in healthy people across ages. V lost 4 bases to trimming and J lost 0 bases, with 12 bases between them. This CDR3 has 14 amino acids. Per germline, CDR1 GTSNPN and CDR2 SVGIG (reference sequence). Points from the study as a whole: Diversity estimated from one million T cells was considered an underestimate. Diversity was higher, and naive CD4+ cells more numerous, in long-lived donors than in aged donors.

Every donor contributed about 10 milliliters of peripheral blood by blood draw. This clonotype is a singleton in its sample. Its antigen is not identified. Primed by a sample-barcoded 5' primer and a J-beta primer mix, a second PCR proceeded for about 6 to 12 cycles. TCRdb reprocessed the 5' RACE reads with MiXCR, giving one entry per CDR3 protein. Altogether under 2 million distinct CDR3 sequences are present, 30% to 35% being singletons, with the ten largest covering about 10%. Sequencing was performed on blood. The rearrangement joins TRBV30 to TRBJ1-1; weak D call: TRBD1 (6 bases). The TCR comes from a woman aged 30 to 39 in good health. The CDR3 DNA is TGTGCCTGGAATCTGGACAGACTGAACACTGAAGCTTTCTTT. Encoded protein: CAWNLDRLNTEAFF. Together with reference TRBV30 and TRBJ1-1, the CDR3 gives the full variable domain: SQTIHQWPATLVQPVGSPLSLECTVEGTSNPNLYWYRQAAGRGLQLLFYSVGIGQISSEVPQNLSASRPQDRQFILSSKKLLLSDSGFYLCAWNLDRLNTEAFFGQGTRLTVV.